This T cell receptor (beta chain) originates from a study of blood T cell repertoires in COVID-19 (dated by TCRdb to the early 2020s). Study-level background: Samples from collaborators originated in the United States, Italy and Spain and spanned both the acute and convalescent phases of COVID-19. Sample metadata almost always included a de-identified subject ID, COVID-19 status, age in years and sex. The samples were drawn from the first 160 participants of the ongoing ImmuneRACE study and from some 1,300 subjects provided by 6 global collaborators. The dataset comprised deeply sampled blood TCRbeta repertoires from subjects exposed to, actively infected with, or recovered from COVID-19. The repertoires were made available in a free public database intended to serve as a resource for research on the immune response to SARS-CoV-2. HLA class I and class II types, where available, came from metadata supplied by the sample provider rather than from assay-based typing. The material from the prospective study consisted of cDNA or gDNA derived from T cells, B-cell-depleted T cells, or PBMCs. Findings and caveats that apply to the study as a whole: The quantity of clinical and demographic metadata differed by source and by participant and was supplied without curation.

Whole blood was collected in K2EDTA tubes by collaborating institutions according to the institutions' own protocols. For TCRbeta analysis, collaborators shipped samples as frozen whole blood, isolated PBMCs, or DNA extracted from either of those sample types. Regarding this clone: Its antigen is currently not known. Base qualities were left out, and no much larger clone turns up one base away.

CDR1 is given as WNHNN and CDR2 as SYGVQD, both from the germline V gene (reference sequence). Compared with germline, V lacks 2 bases and J lacks 1 base; bases without a gene match: 1. The CDR3, from cysteine to phenylalanine, totals 15 residues. CDR3 DNA is the only sequence kept; it has 45 bases, read in frame from the first base. TCRbeta CDR3 regions were amplified from genomic DNA using the immunoSEQ Assay, a bias-controlled multiplex PCR. In the authors' own workflow: Nucleated cell counts per sample were estimated from amplification of reference gene primers within the assay. Sequence reads were collapsed and filtered to measure the absolute abundance of every unique TCRbeta CDR3 rearrangement. For each sample, productive Simpson clonality was calculated as the square root of Simpson's diversity index over productive rearrangements. TCRdb limited this immuneACCESS table to in-frame rearrangements with V and J called. A share of clones is missing; checked studies link under half to unresolved V genes, and the rest is unexplained. The V and J calls and clone size were taken over from that table, and D and trimming were inferred from the DNA. The sample has around 170,000 clones on record, roughly nine tenths of them singletons. 4% of the sample lies in the top ten.

Material for sequencing was peripheral blood. This chain joins TRBV10-1 to TRBJ2-3; TRBD2 agrees with 9 junctional bases. The receptor was isolated from a woman between 70 and 85 years old with acute or convalescent COVID-19. The CDR3 sequence is CASSERLAGTDTQYF. The sequence in DNA is TGCGCCAGCAGTGAGCGACTAGCGGGCACAGATACGCAGTATTTT.